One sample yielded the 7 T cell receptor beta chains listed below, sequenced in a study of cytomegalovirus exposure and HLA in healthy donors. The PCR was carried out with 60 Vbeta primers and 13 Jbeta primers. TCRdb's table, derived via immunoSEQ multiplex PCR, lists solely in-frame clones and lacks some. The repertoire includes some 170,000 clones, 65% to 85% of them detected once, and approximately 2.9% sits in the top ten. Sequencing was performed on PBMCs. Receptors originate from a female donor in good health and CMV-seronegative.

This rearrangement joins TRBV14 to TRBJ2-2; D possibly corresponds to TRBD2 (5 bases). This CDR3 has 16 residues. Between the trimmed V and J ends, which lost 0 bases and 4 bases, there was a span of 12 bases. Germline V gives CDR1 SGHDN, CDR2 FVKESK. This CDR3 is CASSQDKEAPTGELFF. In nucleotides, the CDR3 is TGTGCCAGCAGCCAAGATAAGGAGGCCCCCACCGGGGAGCTGTTTTTT. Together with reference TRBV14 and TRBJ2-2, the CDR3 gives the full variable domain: EAGVTQFPSHSVIEKGQTVTLRCDPISGHDNLYWYRRVMGKEIKFLLHFVKESKQDESGMPNNRFLAERTGGTYSTLKVQPAELEDSGVYFCASSQDKEAPTGELFFGEGSRLTVL.

CDR3 sequence: CASSSWDRDYTDTQYF. The CDR3 nucleotides read TGTGCCAGCAGCTCATGGGACAGAGACTACACAGATACGCAGTATTTT. The V gene is TRBV11-2, the J gene TRBJ2-3; 7 bases fit TRBD1. The CDR3 loop spans 16 amino acids. Trimming at V came to 4 bases and at J to 2 bases, leaving 9 bases not matched to a gene. In germline, CDR1 is SGHAT, CDR2 FQNNGV.

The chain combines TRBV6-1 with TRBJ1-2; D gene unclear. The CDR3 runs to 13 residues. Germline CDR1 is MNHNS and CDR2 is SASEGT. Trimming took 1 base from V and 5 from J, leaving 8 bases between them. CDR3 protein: CASSEDVEYGYTF. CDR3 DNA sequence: TGTGCCAGCAGTGAAGATGTAGAATATGGCTACACCTTC.

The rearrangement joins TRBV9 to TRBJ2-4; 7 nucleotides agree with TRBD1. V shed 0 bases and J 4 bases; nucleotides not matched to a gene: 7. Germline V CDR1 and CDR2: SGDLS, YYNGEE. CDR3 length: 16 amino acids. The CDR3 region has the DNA TGTGCCAGCAGCGTAGGGTGGGGGACAGCAAAAAACATTCAGTACTTC. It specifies CASSVGWGTAKNIQYF.

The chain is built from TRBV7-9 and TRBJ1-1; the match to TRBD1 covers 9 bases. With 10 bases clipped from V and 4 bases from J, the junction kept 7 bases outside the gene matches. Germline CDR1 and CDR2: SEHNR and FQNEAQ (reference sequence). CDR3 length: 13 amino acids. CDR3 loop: CATTGGISTEAFF. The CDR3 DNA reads TGTGCCACGACAGGGGGAATCAGCACTGAAGCTTTCTTT.

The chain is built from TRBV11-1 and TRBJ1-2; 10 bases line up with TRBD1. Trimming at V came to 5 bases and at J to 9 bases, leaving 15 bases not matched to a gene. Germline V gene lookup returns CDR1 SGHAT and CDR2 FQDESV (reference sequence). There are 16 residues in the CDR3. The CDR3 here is CASSPPPTGGNRSYTF. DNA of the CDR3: TGTGCCAGCAGCCCACCCCCGACAGGGGGCAATAGGAGCTACACCTTC.

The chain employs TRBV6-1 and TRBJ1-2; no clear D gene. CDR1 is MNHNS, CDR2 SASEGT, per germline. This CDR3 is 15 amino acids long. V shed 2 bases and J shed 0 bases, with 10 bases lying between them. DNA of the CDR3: TGTGCCAGCAGTGAAATTGGTCCAGCTAACTATGGCTACACCTTC. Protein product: CASSEIGPANYGYTF.